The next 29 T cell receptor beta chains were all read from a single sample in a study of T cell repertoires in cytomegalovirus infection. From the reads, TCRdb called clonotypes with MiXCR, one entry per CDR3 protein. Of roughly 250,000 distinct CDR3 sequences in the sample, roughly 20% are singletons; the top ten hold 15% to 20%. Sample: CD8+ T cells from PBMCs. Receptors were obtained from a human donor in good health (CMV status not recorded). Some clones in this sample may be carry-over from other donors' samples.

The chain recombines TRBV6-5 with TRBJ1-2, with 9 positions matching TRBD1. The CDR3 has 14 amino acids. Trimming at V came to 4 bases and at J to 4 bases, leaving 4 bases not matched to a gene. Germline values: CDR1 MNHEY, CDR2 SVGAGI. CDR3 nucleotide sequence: TGTGCCAGCAGTTCCACAGGGGGCGGCTATGGCTACACCTTC. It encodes CASSSTGGGYGYTF.

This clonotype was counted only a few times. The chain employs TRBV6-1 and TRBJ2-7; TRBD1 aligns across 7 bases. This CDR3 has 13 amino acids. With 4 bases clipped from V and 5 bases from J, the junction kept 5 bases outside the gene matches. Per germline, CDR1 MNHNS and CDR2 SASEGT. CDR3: CASSAGTADEQYF. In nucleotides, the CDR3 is TGTGCCAGCAGTGCCGGGACAGCGGACGAGCAGTACTTC.

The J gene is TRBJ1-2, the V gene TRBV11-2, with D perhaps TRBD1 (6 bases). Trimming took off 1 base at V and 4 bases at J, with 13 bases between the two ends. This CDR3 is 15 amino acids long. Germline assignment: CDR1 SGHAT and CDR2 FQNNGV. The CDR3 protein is CASSLVAGAGYGYTF. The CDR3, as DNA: TGTGCCAGCAGCTTAGTTGCAGGGGCCGGCTATGGCTACACCTTC.

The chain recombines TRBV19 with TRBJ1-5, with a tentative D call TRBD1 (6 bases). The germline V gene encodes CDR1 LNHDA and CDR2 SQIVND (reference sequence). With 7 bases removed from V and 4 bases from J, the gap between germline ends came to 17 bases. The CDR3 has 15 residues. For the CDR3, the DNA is TGTGCCAGTAACCCAATACAGGGATGGAATCAGCCCCAGCATTTT. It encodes CASNPIQGWNQPQHF.

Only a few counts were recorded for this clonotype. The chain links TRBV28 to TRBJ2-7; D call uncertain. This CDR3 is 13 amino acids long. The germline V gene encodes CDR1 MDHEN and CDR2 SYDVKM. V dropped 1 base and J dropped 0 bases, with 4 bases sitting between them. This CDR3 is CASSLFVSYEQYF. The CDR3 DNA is TGTGCCAGCAGTTTATTCGTCTCCTACGAGCAGTACTTC.

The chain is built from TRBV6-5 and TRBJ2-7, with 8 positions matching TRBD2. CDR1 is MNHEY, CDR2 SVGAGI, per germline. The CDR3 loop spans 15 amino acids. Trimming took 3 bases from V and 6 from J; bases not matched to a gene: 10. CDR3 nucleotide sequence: TGTGCCAGCAGTTATCGGGGGGGGGCACCGCTCGAGCAGTACTTC. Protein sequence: CASSYRGGAPLEQYF.

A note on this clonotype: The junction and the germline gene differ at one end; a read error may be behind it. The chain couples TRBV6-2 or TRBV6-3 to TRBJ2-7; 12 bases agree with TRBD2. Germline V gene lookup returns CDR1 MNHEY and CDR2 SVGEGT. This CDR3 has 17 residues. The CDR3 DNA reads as TGTGCCATCAGTTCGGCCGATTGGACTAGCGGGGCATTCGAGCAGTACTTC. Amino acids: CAISSADWTSGAFEQYF.

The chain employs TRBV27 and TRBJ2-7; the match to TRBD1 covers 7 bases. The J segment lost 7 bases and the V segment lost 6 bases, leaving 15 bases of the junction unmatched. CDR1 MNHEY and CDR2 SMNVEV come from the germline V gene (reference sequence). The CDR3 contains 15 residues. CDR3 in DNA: TGTGCCAGCAGCCCAAGGGGGCAGGGGTCGAGAGAGCAGTACTTC. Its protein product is CASSPRGQGSREQYF.

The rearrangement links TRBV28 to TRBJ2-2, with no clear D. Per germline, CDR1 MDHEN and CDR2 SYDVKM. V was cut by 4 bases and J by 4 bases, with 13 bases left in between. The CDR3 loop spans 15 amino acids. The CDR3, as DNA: TGTGCCAGCAGTTCCCAATCTTGGGGCACCGGGGAGCTGTTTTTT. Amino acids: CASSSQSWGTGELFF.

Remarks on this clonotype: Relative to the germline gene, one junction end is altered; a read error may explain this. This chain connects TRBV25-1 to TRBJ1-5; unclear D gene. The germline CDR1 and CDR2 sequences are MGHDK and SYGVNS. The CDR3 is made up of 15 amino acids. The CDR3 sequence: CASGELVRDNGPQHF. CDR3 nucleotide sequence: TGTGCCAGCGGTGAATTGGTACGGGATAATGGGCCCCAGCATTTT.

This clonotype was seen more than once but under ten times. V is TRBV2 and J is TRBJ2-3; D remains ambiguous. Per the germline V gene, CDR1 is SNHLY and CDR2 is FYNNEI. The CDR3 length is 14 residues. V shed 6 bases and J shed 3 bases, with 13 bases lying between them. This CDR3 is CASRTAWGTDTQYF. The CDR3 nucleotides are TGTGCCAGCAGAACCGCCTGGGGTACAGATACGCAGTATTTT.

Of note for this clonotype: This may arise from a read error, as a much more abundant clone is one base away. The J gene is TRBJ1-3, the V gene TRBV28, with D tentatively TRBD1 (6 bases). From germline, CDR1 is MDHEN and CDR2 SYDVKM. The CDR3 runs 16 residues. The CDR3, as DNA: TGTGTCAGCAGGCCAAACCTACAGGGTACGGTTAAGACCATATATTTT. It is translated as CVSRPNLQGTVKTIYF.

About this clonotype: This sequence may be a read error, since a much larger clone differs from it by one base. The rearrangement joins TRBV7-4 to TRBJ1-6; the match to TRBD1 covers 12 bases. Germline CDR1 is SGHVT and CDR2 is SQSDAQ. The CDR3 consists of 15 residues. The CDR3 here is CACSLGQGARSPLHF. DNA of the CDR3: TGTGCCTGCAGCTTGGGACAGGGGGCTCGGTCACCCCTCCACTTT.

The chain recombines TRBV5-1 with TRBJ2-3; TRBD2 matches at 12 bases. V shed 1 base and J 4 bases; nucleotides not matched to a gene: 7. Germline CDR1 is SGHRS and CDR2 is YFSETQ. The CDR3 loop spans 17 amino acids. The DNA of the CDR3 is TGCGCCAGCAGCTTGCACGCTAGCGGGGGGGGTCCAGATACGCAGTATTTT. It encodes CASSLHASGGGPDTQYF. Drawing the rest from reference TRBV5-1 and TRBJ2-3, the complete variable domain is KAGVTQTPRYLIKTRGQQVTLSCSPISGHRSVSWYQQTPGQGLQFLFEYFSETQRNKGNFPGRFSGRQFSNSRSEMNVSTLELGDSALYLCASSLHASGGGPDTQYFGPGTRLTVL.

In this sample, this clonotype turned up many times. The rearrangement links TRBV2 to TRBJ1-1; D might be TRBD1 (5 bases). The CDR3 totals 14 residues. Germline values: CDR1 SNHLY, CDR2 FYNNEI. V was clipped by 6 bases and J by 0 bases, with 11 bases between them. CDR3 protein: CASREGIMNTEAFF. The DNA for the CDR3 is TGTGCCAGCAGGGAGGGGATAATGAACACTGAAGCTTTCTTT. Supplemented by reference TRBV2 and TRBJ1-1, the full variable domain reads EPEVTQTPSHQVTQMGQEVILRCVPISNHLYFYWYRQILGQKVEFLVSFYNNEISEKSEIFDDQFSVERPDGSNFTLKIRSTKLEDSAMYFCASREGIMNTEAFFGQGTRLTVV.

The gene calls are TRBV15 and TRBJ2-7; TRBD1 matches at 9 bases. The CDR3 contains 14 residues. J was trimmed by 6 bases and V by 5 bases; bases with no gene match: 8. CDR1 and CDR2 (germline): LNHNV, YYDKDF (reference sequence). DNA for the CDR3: TGTGCCACCAGCGGGGGACAGGGTGAAGCCGAGCAGTACTTC. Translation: CATSGGQGEAEQYF. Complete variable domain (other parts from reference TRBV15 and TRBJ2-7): DAMVIQNPRYQVTQFGKPVTLSCSQTLNHNVMYWYQQKSSQAPKLLFHYYDKDFNNEADTPDNFQSRRPNTSFCFLDIRSPGLGDTAMYLCATSGGQGEAEQYFGPGTRLTVT.

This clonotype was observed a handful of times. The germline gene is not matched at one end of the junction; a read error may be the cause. This CDR3 reads CATQIRDNFGYTF. The CDR3 nucleotides read TGTGCCACCCAGATACGGGACAACTTTGGCTACACCTTC. The V call is TRBV28, the J call TRBJ1-2, with D tentatively TRBD1 (6 bases). CDR1 is MDHEN, CDR2 SYDVKM, per germline. The CDR3 runs to 13 residues.

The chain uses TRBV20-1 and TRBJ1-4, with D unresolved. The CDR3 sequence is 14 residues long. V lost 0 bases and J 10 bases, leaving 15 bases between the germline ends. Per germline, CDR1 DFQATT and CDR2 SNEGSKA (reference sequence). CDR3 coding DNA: TGCAGTGCTAGAGACAGGACCATAATGACAAAACTGTTTTTT. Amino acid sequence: CSARDRTIMTKLFF.

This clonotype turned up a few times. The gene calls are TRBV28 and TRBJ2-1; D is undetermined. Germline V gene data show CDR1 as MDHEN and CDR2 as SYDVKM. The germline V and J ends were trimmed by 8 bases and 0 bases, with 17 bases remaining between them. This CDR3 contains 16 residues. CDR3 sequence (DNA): TGTGCCAGCGTAAACTCTGGCAGGAGCTCCTACAATGAGCAGTTCTTC. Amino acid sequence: CASVNSGRSSYNEQFF.

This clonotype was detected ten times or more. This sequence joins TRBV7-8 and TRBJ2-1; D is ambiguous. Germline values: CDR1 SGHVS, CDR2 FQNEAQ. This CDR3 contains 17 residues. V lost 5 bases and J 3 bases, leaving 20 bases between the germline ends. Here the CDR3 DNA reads TGTGCCAGCAGCGAACTGAACGGCGGCAGAAGCTACAATGAGCAGTTCTTC. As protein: CASSELNGGRSYNEQFF.

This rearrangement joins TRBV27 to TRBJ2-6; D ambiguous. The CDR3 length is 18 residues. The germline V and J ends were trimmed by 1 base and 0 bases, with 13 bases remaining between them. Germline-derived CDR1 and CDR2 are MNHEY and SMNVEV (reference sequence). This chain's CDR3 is CASSLYDLRSSGANVLTF. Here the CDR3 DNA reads TGTGCCAGCAGTTTATATGATTTGAGAAGCTCTGGGGCCAACGTCCTGACTTTC.

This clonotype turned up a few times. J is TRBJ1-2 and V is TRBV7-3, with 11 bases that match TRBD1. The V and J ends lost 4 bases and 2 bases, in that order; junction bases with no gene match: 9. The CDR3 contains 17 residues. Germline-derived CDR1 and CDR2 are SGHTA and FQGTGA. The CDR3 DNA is TGTGCCAGCAGCTCTACGGGACAGGGGGTTCGGAACTATGGCTACACCTTC. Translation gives CASSSTGQGVRNYGYTF.

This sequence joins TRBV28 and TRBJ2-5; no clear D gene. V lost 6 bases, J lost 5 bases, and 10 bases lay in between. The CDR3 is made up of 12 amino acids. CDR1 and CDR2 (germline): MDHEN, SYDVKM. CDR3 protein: CASSETSETQYF. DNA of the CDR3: TGTGCCAGCAGCGAAACTTCGGAGACCCAGTACTTC.

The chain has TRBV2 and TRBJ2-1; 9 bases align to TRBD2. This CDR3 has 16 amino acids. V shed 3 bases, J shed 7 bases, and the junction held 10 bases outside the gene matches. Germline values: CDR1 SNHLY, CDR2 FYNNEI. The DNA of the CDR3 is TGTGCCAGCAGTGACGGTAGCGGGGGCCTCTGGAATGAGCAGTTCTTC. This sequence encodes CASSDGSGGLWNEQFF. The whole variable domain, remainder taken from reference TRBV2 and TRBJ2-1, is EPEVTQTPSHQVTQMGQEVILRCVPISNHLYFYWYRQILGQKVEFLVSFYNNEISEKSEIFDDQFSVERPDGSNFTLKIRSTKLEDSAMYFCASSDGSGGLWNEQFFGPGTRLTVL.

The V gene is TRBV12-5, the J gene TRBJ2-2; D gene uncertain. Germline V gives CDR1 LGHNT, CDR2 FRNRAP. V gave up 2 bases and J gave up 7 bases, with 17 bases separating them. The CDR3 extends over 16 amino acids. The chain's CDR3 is CASGLPDPGPNGELFF. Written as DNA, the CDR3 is TGTGCTAGTGGTTTGCCGGACCCAGGACCCAACGGGGAGCTGTTTTTT.

The CDR3 spells CASSTLPAGYNEQFF. CDR3 nucleotide sequence: TGTGCCAGCAGCACGCTTCCAGCGGGATACAATGAGCAGTTCTTC. The chain carries TRBV28 and TRBJ2-1; 7 bases map to TRBD2. The CDR3 has 15 amino acids. Per the germline V gene, CDR1 is MDHEN and CDR2 is SYDVKM. The ends lost 6 bases at V and 4 bases at J; junction bases unmatched: 9.

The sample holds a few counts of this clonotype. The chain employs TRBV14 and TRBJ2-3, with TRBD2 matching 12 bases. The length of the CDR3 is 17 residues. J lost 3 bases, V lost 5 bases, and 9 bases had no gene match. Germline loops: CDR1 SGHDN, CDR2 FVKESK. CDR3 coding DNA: TGTGCCAGCAGCTCCGCACCTAGCGGGGGGGCAACAGATACGCAGTATTTT. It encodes CASSSAPSGGATDTQYF.

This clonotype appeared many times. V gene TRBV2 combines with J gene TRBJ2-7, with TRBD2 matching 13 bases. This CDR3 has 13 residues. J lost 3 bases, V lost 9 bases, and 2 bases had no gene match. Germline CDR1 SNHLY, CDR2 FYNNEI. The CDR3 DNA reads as TGTGCCAGTCGGACTAGCGGGAGCTACGAGCAGTACTTC. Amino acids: CASRTSGSYEQYF.

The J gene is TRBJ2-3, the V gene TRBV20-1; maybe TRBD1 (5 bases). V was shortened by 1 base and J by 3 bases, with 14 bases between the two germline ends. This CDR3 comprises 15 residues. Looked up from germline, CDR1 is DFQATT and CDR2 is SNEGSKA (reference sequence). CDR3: CSARGRRGSTDTQYF. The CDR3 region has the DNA TGCAGTGCTAGAGGTCGAAGGGGATCGACAGATACGCAGTATTTT.